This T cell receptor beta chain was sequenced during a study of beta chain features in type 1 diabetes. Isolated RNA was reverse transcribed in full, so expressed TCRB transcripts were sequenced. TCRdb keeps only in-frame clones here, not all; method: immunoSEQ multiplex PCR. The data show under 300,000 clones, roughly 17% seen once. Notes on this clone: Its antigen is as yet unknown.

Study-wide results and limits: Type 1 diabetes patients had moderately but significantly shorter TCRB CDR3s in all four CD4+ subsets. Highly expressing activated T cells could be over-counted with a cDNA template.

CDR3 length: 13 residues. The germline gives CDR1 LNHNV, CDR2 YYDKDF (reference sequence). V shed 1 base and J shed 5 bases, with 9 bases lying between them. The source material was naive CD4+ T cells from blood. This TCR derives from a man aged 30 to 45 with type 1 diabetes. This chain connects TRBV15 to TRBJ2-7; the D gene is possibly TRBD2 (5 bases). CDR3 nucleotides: TGTGCCACCAGCAGAGCCCCGGGAAACGAGCAGTACTTC. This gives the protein CATSRAPGNEQYF.